The source of this T cell receptor beta chain is a study of shared clonotypes between healthy human individuals. Overall study results and limits: In a handful of donors, approximately 5% of naive CD4 clonotypes appeared in common.

Splitting of CD4+ cells produced CD45RA+ naive and CD45RA-negative memory subsets. Regarding this clone: Antigen: not known.

Trimming shortened V by 7 bases and J by 6 bases, and 12 bases separated the two germline ends. Germline V gene lookup returns CDR1 MDHEN and CDR2 SYDVKM. There are 12 residues in the CDR3. Tens of thousands of T cell genomes, or about 190 ng DNA, went into the sorted-subset replicate PCRs. TCRdb's copy holds only in-frame clones and misses some; the assay was immunoSEQ multiplex PCR. The sample lists about 1.1 million clones; about 84% were seen once. The sequence derives from a man in his late teens or twenties in good health. Some clones in this sample may be carry-over from other donors' samples. J is TRBJ1-2 and V is TRBV28; tentatively, D is TRBD1 (5 bases). The specimen sequenced was memory CD4+ T cells from PBMCs. The subset denotes: CD45RA-negative fraction. This CDR3 reads CASMGPYNGYTF. The CDR3 coding sequence is TGTGCCAGCATGGGGCCCTATAATGGCTACACCTTC.